This T cell receptor beta chain emerged from a study of CXCR3-negative and CXCR3-positive naive CD8 T cells. Whole-study findings and limits: For memory CD8+ cells diversity was much lower, but both naive subsets had comparably high diversity.

CDR1 and CDR2 (germline): SEHNR, FQNEAQ (reference sequence). The CDR3 contains 17 residues. Via 5' RACE with UMI labels, TRB cDNA libraries were prepared. Reanalyzing the 5' RACE reads, TCRdb keeps one entry per CDR3 protein, without DNA. The sample's table shows about 62,000 distinct CDR3 sequences. To note about this clonotype: Its antigen is as yet unknown.

The sequenced sample was naive CXCR3- CD8+ T cells from blood. Documented subset: CD45RO-CCR7+CD27+CD95- naive CD8+ T cells lacking CXCR3 (TNR3-). This TCR was sampled from a human donor in good health. Some clones in this sample may be carry-over from other donors' samples. The rearrangement joins TRBV7-9 to TRBJ1-5; TCRdb designates TRBD1, a call that cannot be tested without DNA. The CDR3 reads CASSSSAPDSVNQPQHF.